The T cell receptor (beta chain) under discussion was sequenced for a study of identical twins. TCRdb analysed the 5' RACE reads with MiXCR anew, one entry per CDR3 protein. The sample has 500,000 to 650,000 distinct CDR3 sequences; approximately 20% are singletons. The length of the CDR3 is 14 residues. V lost 5 bases, J lost 2 bases, and 12 bases lay in between. These data were also filed under a second study, of yellow fever vaccine responses in identical twins.

The source of this sequence is a woman between 18 and 29 years old in good health. Sequencing was done on a sample of CD4+ T cells sorted from blood. The rearrangement joins TRBV12-3 or TRBV12-4 to TRBJ1-1, with D possibly being TRBD1 (5 bases). DNA of the CDR3: TGTGCCAGCAGTCAGATAGGGGTCAACACTGAAGCTTTCTTT. Protein product: CASSQIGVNTEAFF.